Each of the 21 T cell receptor beta chains below was sequenced from the same sample in a study of T cell clonotyping in hematopoietic cell transplantation. Profiling relied on immunoSEQ multiplex PCR, and the TCRdb table lists in-frame clones only, not all of them. The sample shows about 16,000 clones, approximately 60% of them seen only once. The sequences come from PBMCs, collected 30 days after allogeneic stem cell transplant. These receptors all stem from a male patient in his forties or fifties who had an allogeneic stem cell transplant from an unrelated donor, so T cells may come from the graft donor. Some clones in this sample may be carry-over from other donors' samples.

The table lists this clone with a few counts. Other nucleotide sequences in the sample specify the same CDR3. The chain employs TRBV5-4 and TRBJ2-7, with D possibly being TRBD1 or TRBD2 (5 bases each). V lost 5 bases to trimming and J lost 0 bases, with 9 bases between them. Per germline, CDR1 SGHNT and CDR2 YYREEE (reference sequence). CDR3 length equals 13 residues. The CDR3 loop is CASSWDGSYEQYF. The DNA for the CDR3 is TGTGCCAGCAGTTGGGACGGCTCCTACGAGCAGTACTTC.

The chain recombines TRBV30 with TRBJ1-1; D is ambiguous. This CDR3 is 10 amino acids long. The V end was cut by 5 bases, the J end by 4 bases, with 5 bases between. The germline V gene encodes CDR1 GTSNPN and CDR2 SVGIG (reference sequence). CDR3 coding DNA: TGTGCCTGGGGGTTCACTGAAGCTTTCTTT. This sequence encodes CAWGFTEAFF.

V gene TRBV25-1 combines with J gene TRBJ1-4; D unclear. CDR1 is MGHDK and CDR2 is SYGVNS in the germline V gene. Trimming cost V 3 bases and J 8 bases, with 16 bases left between them. This CDR3 contains 15 residues. CDR3 coding DNA: TGTGCCAGCAGTGATCGGGGTACCGCGGGGGAAAAACTGTTTTTT. Encoded protein: CASSDRGTAGEKLFF.

This chain joins TRBV29-1 and TRBJ2-7, with TRBD1 matching over 8 bases. Germline assignment: CDR1 SQVTM and CDR2 ANQGSEA. V was clipped by 5 bases and J by 5 bases; unmatched bases: 5. The CDR3 covers 12 residues. CDR3 nucleotides: TGCAGCGTTCGGGCAGGGGGCAACGAGCAGTACTTC. Amino acids: CSVRAGGNEQYF.

The chain has TRBV10-3 and TRBJ1-3; possible D gene TRBD1, 5 bases. V shed 6 bases and J shed 0 bases, with 9 bases lying between them. Germline CDR1 ENHRY, CDR2 SYGVKD. The CDR3 sequence is 14 residues long. The CDR3 is CAISPGTSGNTIYF. CDR3 DNA sequence: TGTGCCATCAGCCCGGGGACCTCTGGAAACACCATATATTTT.

The CDR3 DNA is TGTGCCTGGAGTGTAGCGTATGGCTACACCTTC. It translates to CAWSVAYGYTF. The gene calls are TRBV30 and TRBJ1-2; D is uncertain. The CDR3 extends over 11 amino acids. Germline V CDR1 and CDR2: GTSNPN, SVGIG (reference sequence). V lost 0 bases and J 5 bases, leaving 4 bases between the germline ends.

This sequence joins TRBV19 and TRBJ2-1, with 8 bases that match TRBD2. CDR1 is LNHDA and CDR2 is SQIVND in the germline V gene (reference sequence). This CDR3 has 16 residues. Trimming took 5 bases from V and 4 from J; bases not matched to a gene: 10. CDR3 sequence (DNA): TGTGCCAGTAGTCCCCGCACGGGACTAGATTACAATGAGCAGTTCTTC. This gives the protein CASSPRTGLDYNEQFF.

The V gene is TRBV30, the J gene TRBJ1-3, with D possibly being TRBD1 (5 bases). The CDR3 contains 13 residues. The V end lost 4 bases, the J end lost 0 bases, and 7 bases lay between the germline ends. Germline V gives CDR1 GTSNPN, CDR2 SVGIG (reference sequence). The CDR3 DNA reads as TGTGCCTGGATTGGGGGCTCTGGAAACACCATATATTTT. It specifies CAWIGGSGNTIYF.

The chain links TRBV30 to TRBJ2-7; D possibly matches TRBD1 or TRBD2 (5 bases each). The CDR3 runs to 13 residues. Germline assignment: CDR1 GTSNPN and CDR2 SVGIG (reference sequence). V lost 1 base to trimming and J lost 6 bases, with 13 bases between them. Here the CDR3 DNA reads TGTGCCTGGAGTGCTGACGAGGGACGCGAGCAGTACTTC. Its protein is CAWSADEGREQYF.

J is TRBJ1-2 and V is TRBV25-1; D not resolved. The CDR3 contains 11 residues. V lost 4 bases to trimming and J lost 4 bases, with 4 bases between them. Germline-derived CDR1 and CDR2 are MGHDK and SYGVNS. The CDR3 nucleotides are TGTGCCAGCAGTGTCGGCTATGGCTACACCTTC. Amino acid sequence: CASSVGYGYTF.

The gene calls are TRBV4-3 and TRBJ2-1, with 10 bases that match TRBD2. This CDR3 has 17 amino acids. The V gene's germline CDR1 is LGHNA and CDR2 YSLEER. The ends lost 0 bases at V and 4 bases at J; junction bases unmatched: 6. The CDR3 DNA reads as TGCGCCAGCAGCCAAGACCTGGGACTAGCGTTTTACAATGAGCAGTTCTTC. As protein: CASSQDLGLAFYNEQFF.

This clone was seen a few times. CDR3 in amino acids: CASSHGPGPYGYTF. In DNA, the CDR3 is TGCGCCAGCAGCCATGGCCCGGGGCCCTATGGCTACACCTTC. The gene calls are TRBV4-1 and TRBJ1-2, with a tentative D call TRBD1 (5 bases). The V gene lost 3 bases and the J gene lost 4 bases, with 12 bases spanning the gap. The CDR3 is 14 amino acids. The germline gives CDR1 MGHRA, CDR2 YSYEKL.

CDR3 bases: TGTGCCATTGGGGGCGGGCCAAACTATGGCTACACCTTC. Protein sequence: CAIGGGPNYGYTF. The chain employs TRBV10-3 and TRBJ1-2; D might be TRBD1 (6 bases). The CDR3 has 13 amino acids. The V gene's germline CDR1 is ENHRY and CDR2 SYGVKD. Trimming took off 9 bases at V and 2 bases at J, with 13 bases between the two ends.

The chain joins TRBV5-1 to TRBJ2-1; TRBD2 matches 12 bases. Unmatched junction bases numbered 21, after V lost 0 bases and J lost 8 bases. Germline V gives CDR1 SGHRS, CDR2 YFSETQ. The CDR3 covers 21 residues. The CDR3 region is CASSLGLLTGTSGRRVDEQFF. CDR3 nucleotide sequence: TGCGCCAGCAGCTTGGGACTCCTGACCGGGACTAGCGGGCGACGGGTCGATGAGCAGTTCTTC.

The chain combines TRBV7-2 with TRBJ1-1; tentatively, D is TRBD1 (5 bases). The CDR3 extends over 14 amino acids. Germline CDR1 is SGHTA and CDR2 is FQGNSA. Trimming pared 5 bases from V and 4 bases from J, leaving 14 bases between. The CDR3 protein is CASSAGPTSTEAFF. CDR3 sequence (DNA): TGTGCCAGCAGCGCGGGACCCACCAGCACTGAAGCTTTCTTT.

This clone turned up a few times. This chain joins TRBV2 and TRBJ1-2; the D gene is possibly TRBD1 (6 bases). Trimming shortened V by 3 bases and J by 6 bases, and 11 bases separated the two germline ends. CDR1 and CDR2 from the germline V gene are SNHLY and FYNNEI. The CDR3 covers 13 residues. The CDR3 coding sequence is TGTGCCAGCAGTGATTACAGGGAACATGGCTACACCTTC. As protein: CASSDYREHGYTF.

The V call is TRBV30, the J call TRBJ1-2, with a tentative D call TRBD1 (5 bases). Germline assignment: CDR1 GTSNPN and CDR2 SVGIG (reference sequence). V was pared by 0 bases and J by 9 bases, with 14 bases between. CDR3 size: 13 residues. In DNA, the CDR3 is TGTGCCTGGAGTGTACGGGGGAAGGATAGCTACACCTTC. Its translation is CAWSVRGKDSYTF.

The V and J genes are TRBV5-8 and TRBJ1-5; D is possibly TRBD1 (5 bases). The CDR3 totals 14 residues. Trimming shortened V by 2 bases and J by 9 bases, and 15 bases separated the two germline ends. Germline V gene lookup returns CDR1 SGHTS and CDR2 YDEGEE. CDR3 amino acids: CASSLVGEGRPQHF. The CDR3 DNA sequence: TGTGCCAGCAGCTTAGTGGGGGAGGGACGGCCCCAGCATTTT.

This clone appeared a few times. This chain connects TRBV25-1 to TRBJ2-2; 8 nucleotides align to TRBD1. After removal of 4 bases from V and 4 bases from J, the junction contained 5 bases not matched to a gene. The CDR3 sequence is 15 residues long. Germline V CDR1 and CDR2: MGHDK, SYGVNS. CDR3 sequence: CASSVGTGTTGELFF. The CDR3 DNA reads TGTGCCAGCAGTGTGGGGACAGGAACCACCGGGGAGCTGTTTTTT.

The chain carries TRBV6-5 and TRBJ1-2; D is perhaps TRBD1 (5 bases). Between the trimmed V and J ends, which lost 6 bases and 8 bases, there was a span of 19 bases. The CDR3 has 14 residues. The germline V gene has CDR1 MNHEY and CDR2 SVGAGI. DNA for the CDR3: TGTGCCAGCAGACTGGCCCGGGGCCAGCGGGGCTACACCTTC. This encodes CASRLARGQRGYTF.

V is TRBV7-2 and J is TRBJ1-2, with D perhaps TRBD1 (5 bases). The V and J ends lost 1 base and 0 bases respectively, with 15 bases between them. Germline assignment: CDR1 SGHTA and CDR2 FQGNSA. The CDR3 is 17 residues long. CDR3 coding DNA: TGTGCCAGCAGCTTAGTGTATGGGGCAAGAGCTAACTATGGCTACACCTTC. This codes for CASSLVYGARANYGYTF.